These 5 T cell receptor beta chains originate from one sample sequenced in a study of beta chain features in type 1 diabetes. The study reverse transcribed the entire isolated RNA, so it sequenced expressed TCRB transcripts. Assay used: immunoSEQ multiplex PCR; TCRdb lists only in-frame clones, some missing. Of under 200,000 clones in the sample, about 8.3% were seen once. Study-wide points: There was a moderate but significant shortening of TCRB CDR3s in all four CD4+ subsets of Type 1 diabetes patients.

No antigen is known for these receptors. Sequencing used central memory CD4+ T cells from blood. Receptors originate from a woman younger than 35 with type 1 diabetes.

This chain uses TRBV19 with TRBJ2-1; 7 bases fit TRBD1. CDR3 length equals 15 residues. V dropped 1 base and J dropped 7; count of bases not matched to a gene: 7. Germline-derived CDR1 and CDR2 are LNHDA and SQIVND (reference sequence). The chain's CDR3 is CASSIVGQYSNEQFF. The DNA of the CDR3 is TGTGCCAGTAGTATAGTGGGACAGTATAGTAATGAGCAGTTCTTC.

This clone was counted between two and nine times. J is TRBJ2-5 and V is TRBV5-1; D is possibly TRBD2 (5 bases). Germline V gene data show CDR1 as SGHRS and CDR2 as YFSETQ. V was pared by 0 bases and J by 0 bases, with 9 bases between. CDR3 length: 15 amino acids. CDR3 bases: TGCGCCAGCAGCTTGGCCATCGGGAACCAAGAGACCCAGTACTTC. Translated: CASSLAIGNQETQYF.

This rearrangement joins TRBV2 to TRBJ1-4, with no clear D. The germline V gene encodes CDR1 SNHLY and CDR2 FYNNEI. V lost 3 bases to trimming and J lost 7 bases, with 9 bases between them. CDR3 length: 13 amino acids. The CDR3 protein is CASSDPGGEKLFF. DNA for the CDR3: TGTGCCAGCAGTGATCCCGGAGGTGAAAAACTGTTTTTT.

The chain combines TRBV19 with TRBJ1-1; 8 bases map to TRBD1. J was trimmed by 0 bases and V by 5 bases; bases with no gene match: 8. CDR1 LNHDA and CDR2 SQIVND come from the germline V gene (reference sequence). The CDR3 covers 16 residues. As DNA, the CDR3 is TGTGCCAGTAGTCCCCACCTGGGACAGGTGAACACTGAAGCTTTCTTT. Its translation is CASSPHLGQVNTEAFF.

This clone was seen a few times. This chain uses TRBV28 with TRBJ2-5, with 8 positions matching TRBD2. Germline CDR1 is MDHEN and CDR2 is SYDVKM. V lost 5 bases and J lost 2; bases outside the gene matches: 4. The CDR3 runs 14 residues. The CDR3 loop is CASSPTSVQETQYF. The CDR3 region has the DNA TGTGCCAGCAGTCCGACTAGCGTACAAGAGACCCAGTACTTC.